This T cell receptor (beta chain) originates from a study of CD8 T cells in ankylosing spondylitis. The V gene lost 4 bases and the J gene lost 5 bases, with 11 bases spanning the gap. The CDR3 is made up of 13 amino acids. In its sample, this clonotype was seen a few times. Its target is not known. Quantitative 5'-RACE with molecular barcodes produced the TCR beta libraries. MiXCR, applied by TCRdb to the 5' RACE reads, yields one record per CDR3 protein. The repertoire consists of hundreds of thousands of distinct CDR3 sequences, with 20% occurring once and the leading ten covering 13%. Study-wide results and limits: For ankylosing spondylitis blood, a TCR beta motif of seven to nine highly homologous variants appeared characteristic. With a CD8+ phenotype, disease-linked clones were relatively rare in peripheral blood.

This receptor was taken from a male donor with ankylosing spondylitis or in good health (not recorded which). The sequenced material came from blood, either unsorted or a sorted T cell fraction (not recorded which). The V call is TRBV12-3 or TRBV12-4, the J call TRBJ2-5; tentative D call: TRBD2 (5 bases). This CDR3 reads CASSSTGGETQYF. CDR3 nucleotide sequence: TGTGCCAGCAGTTCGACCGGCGGGGAGACCCAGTACTTC.